The 27 T cell receptor beta chains below were found in one sample sequenced in a study of T cells after yellow fever vaccination. Via MiXCR, TCRdb re-called the 5' RACE reads, giving one row per CDR3 protein. Of 500,000 to 650,000 distinct CDR3 sequences listed, approximately 13% are singletons. This sample comprised PBMCs, obtained on the day of the yellow fever booster vaccination. These receptors all come from a man aged 30-40 years who received the YFV17D yellow fever vaccine.

This clonotype was seen at least ten times. The chain is built from TRBV7-8 and TRBJ2-2; D uncertain. Germline V gene sequence: CDR1 SGHVS, CDR2 FQNEAQ. The CDR3 totals 15 residues. V was cut by 2 bases and J by 0 bases, with 7 bases left in between. CDR3 protein: CASSLRLANTGELFF. The CDR3 DNA follows: TGTGCCAGCAGCTTAAGACTTGCGAACACCGGGGAGCTGTTTTTT.

The chain uses TRBV14 and TRBJ2-5, with 8 bases fitting TRBD2. Germline CDR1 reads SGHDN; CDR2 reads FVKESK. V shed 2 bases, J shed 4 bases, and the junction held 6 bases outside the gene matches. This CDR3 has 15 amino acids. The CDR3 loop is CASSQPAGDGETQYF. The CDR3 nucleotides are TGTGCCAGCAGCCAACCAGCGGGAGATGGAGAGACCCAGTACTTC.

This rearrangement joins TRBV5-1 to TRBJ1-2; 7 bases fit TRBD1. The V gene end was trimmed by 3 bases and the J gene end by 4 bases; junction bases not matched to a gene: 6. This CDR3 comprises 14 residues. Germline V gives CDR1 SGHRS, CDR2 YFSETQ. The CDR3 here is CASSYTNRGYGYTF. In nucleotides, the CDR3 is TGCGCCAGCAGCTACACGAACAGGGGCTATGGCTACACCTTC.

The gene calls are TRBV5-1 and TRBJ2-1; 9 nucleotides match TRBD2. Germline assignment: CDR1 SGHRS and CDR2 YFSETQ. The CDR3 covers 15 residues. The V and J ends lost 0 bases and 6 bases, in that order; junction bases with no gene match: 4. Written as DNA, the CDR3 is TGCGCCAGCAGCTTGGAGACTAGCGGACGCAATGAGCAGTTCTTC. This encodes CASSLETSGRNEQFF.

This clonotype was detected only a few times. The chain recombines TRBV7-2 with TRBJ2-2, with 9 positions matching TRBD2. This CDR3 is 14 amino acids long. Germline CDR1 and CDR2: SGHTA and FQGNSA. The trim removed 2 bases at V and 10 bases at J, leaving 5 bases unmatched. CDR3 in amino acids: CASSLMGLASELFF. CDR3 nucleotide sequence: TGTGCCAGCAGCTTAATGGGACTAGCTTCGGAGCTGTTTTTT.

This clonotype was seen only a few times. The CDR3 reads CSARLLLAGNEQFF. CDR3 nucleotide sequence: TGCAGTGCTAGGCTCCTACTAGCGGGCAATGAGCAGTTCTTC. This sequence joins TRBV20-1 and TRBJ2-1, with 9 bases matching TRBD2. J lost 6 bases, V lost 3 bases, and 6 bases had no gene match. The CDR3 consists of 14 residues. CDR1 is DFQATT and CDR2 is SNEGSKA in the germline V gene (reference sequence).

This rearrangement joins TRBV7-2 to TRBJ2-5; D unresolved. The CDR3 is made up of 12 amino acids. The germline gives CDR1 SGHTA, CDR2 FQGNSA. Trimming left V 5 bases short and J 4 bases short, with 8 bases between. The CDR3 DNA follows: TGTGCCAGCAGCCCCGACACAGAGACCCAGTACTTC. This gives the protein CASSPDTETQYF.

This clonotype came up a few times. J is TRBJ2-7 and V is TRBV20-1; 8 positions match TRBD2. The CDR3 covers 13 residues. Germline loops: CDR1 DFQATT, CDR2 SNEGSKA (reference sequence). V shed 6 bases and J 4 bases; nucleotides not matched to a gene: 8. CDR3 region: CSAISGSGYEQYF. The CDR3 DNA reads as TGCAGTGCAATAAGCGGGAGTGGATACGAGCAGTACTTC.

In its sample, this clonotype was seen a few times. The rearrangement links TRBV6-1 to TRBJ1-4; D call uncertain. The germline V gene encodes CDR1 MNHNS and CDR2 SASEGT. This CDR3 has 15 residues. V dropped 6 bases and J dropped 2 bases, with 13 bases sitting between them. DNA for the CDR3: TGTGCCAGCAGCCATCGACGGGAGACTAATGAAAAACTGTTTTTT. Translated: CASSHRRETNEKLFF.

The chain uses TRBV5-5 and TRBJ2-7; 8 positions match TRBD1. The CDR3 is 14 residues long. Germline CDR1 SGHKS, CDR2 YYEKEE (reference sequence). V lost 1 base and J lost 3; bases outside the gene matches: 3. The CDR3 protein is CASSLLGTGYEQYF. CDR3 coding DNA: TGTGCCAGCAGCTTGCTGGGGACAGGCTACGAGCAGTACTTC.

In its sample, this clonotype was seen many times. The chain has TRBV5-5 and TRBJ1-1, with D hard to call. The CDR3 length is 13 residues. Germline-derived CDR1 and CDR2 are SGHKS and YYEKEE (reference sequence). V was trimmed by 1 base and J by 1 base, leaving 5 bases between them. CDR3 sequence: CASSLFPNTEAFF. DNA for the CDR3: TGTGCCAGCAGCTTGTTCCCGAACACTGAAGCTTTCTTT.

A few counts support this clonotype. V and J are TRBV3-1 and TRBJ1-1; no reliable D call. The CDR3 contains 15 residues. Germline CDR1 LGHDT, CDR2 YNNKEL (reference sequence). Trimming left V 2 bases short and J 0 bases short, with 10 bases between. The CDR3 sequence is CASSQLGSVNTEAFF. CDR3 DNA: TGTGCCAGCAGCCAATTAGGATCAGTGAACACTGAAGCTTTCTTT.

This clonotype occurred many times. This sequence joins TRBV15 and TRBJ2-1; D remains ambiguous. Germline V lookup: CDR1 LNHNV, CDR2 YYDKDF (reference sequence). V was pared by 5 bases and J by 12 bases, with 14 bases between. The length of the CDR3 is 12 residues. The CDR3 here is CATSPNPMVQFF. The CDR3 DNA reads as TGTGCCACCAGCCCCAACCCGATGGTGCAGTTCTTC.

The chain is built from TRBV7-2 and TRBJ1-6, with D unclear. The CDR3 runs 15 residues. The V end lost 1 base, the J end lost 6 bases, and 10 bases lay between the germline ends. Germline CDR1 reads SGHTA; CDR2 reads FQGNSA. Here the CDR3 reads CASSLEAGINSPLHF. The CDR3 DNA reads TGTGCCAGCAGCTTAGAGGCGGGGATTAATTCACCCCTCCACTTT.

V usage is TRBV7-2 and J usage is TRBJ2-7; unclear D gene. V dropped 1 base and J dropped 0 bases, with 10 bases sitting between them. Germline assignment: CDR1 SGHTA and CDR2 FQGNSA. The CDR3 is 15 amino acids. The CDR3 sequence: CASSLVQHPSYEQYF. As DNA, the CDR3 is TGTGCCAGCAGCTTAGTTCAGCATCCCTCCTACGAGCAGTACTTC.

There are a few counts of this clonotype. The rearrangement links TRBV7-2 to TRBJ2-1; D might be TRBD1 (5 bases). V lost 5 bases to trimming and J lost 9 bases, with 20 bases between them. Per germline, CDR1 SGHTA and CDR2 FQGNSA. The CDR3 sequence is 15 residues long. As DNA, the CDR3 is TGTGCCAGCAGCCCAGGGCCGCGGCTCTTCTCTGAGCAGTTCTTC. It translates to CASSPGPRLFSEQFF.

This clonotype was seen many times. The CDR3 protein is CASSQDRGNNEQYF. The DNA for the CDR3 is TGCGCCAGCAGCCAGGACAGGGGAAACAACGAGCAGTACTTC. V usage is TRBV5-1 and J usage is TRBJ2-7; 9 nucleotides agree with TRBD1. V was pared by 4 bases and J by 5 bases, with 7 bases of the junction left unmatched. The CDR3 has 14 amino acids. CDR1 and CDR2 (germline): SGHRS, YFSETQ.

This clonotype has only a few counts. The chain has TRBV12-3 or TRBV12-4 and TRBJ1-1, with D perhaps TRBD1 (6 bases). V was trimmed by 8 bases and J by 0 bases, leaving 7 bases between them. The length of the CDR3 is 12 residues. The CDR3 coding sequence is TGTGCCAGCCGGGGGCTGAACACTGAAGCTTTCTTT. Translated: CASRGLNTEAFF.

In this sample, this clonotype turned up many times. The V and J genes are TRBV4-3 and TRBJ1-5, with D hard to call. Germline-derived CDR1 and CDR2 are LGHNA and YSLEER. V gave up 0 bases and J gave up 5 bases, with 11 bases separating them. CDR3 length: 15 residues. CDR3 bases: TGCGCCAGCAGCCAAGATATCAAGGTGGATCAGCCCCAGCATTTT. Residues: CASSQDIKVDQPQHF.

This clonotype has a handful of counts. The V gene is TRBV28, the J gene TRBJ2-7; D call uncertain. The CDR3 is 14 residues long. Germline CDR1 reads MDHEN; CDR2 reads SYDVKM. V was trimmed by 5 bases and J by 0 bases, leaving 11 bases between them. The CDR3 loop reads CASSPPHRSYEQYF. The DNA of the CDR3 is TGTGCCAGCAGTCCCCCGCACCGCTCCTACGAGCAGTACTTC.

This clonotype appeared a few times. V gene TRBV20-1 combines with J gene TRBJ2-1, with D possibly TRBD2 on 6 matching bases. The CDR3 has 15 residues. V lost 8 bases to trimming and J lost 4 bases, with 21 bases between them. From germline, CDR1 is DFQATT and CDR2 SNEGSKA (reference sequence). CDR3 region: CSQIPWGRGYNEQFF. DNA of the CDR3: TGCAGTCAAATCCCGTGGGGACGGGGGTACAATGAGCAGTTCTTC.

This clonotype appeared a few times. The chain carries TRBV11-2 and TRBJ2-2; 7 bases fit TRBD2. The CDR3 contains 20 residues. Per the germline V gene, CDR1 is SGHAT and CDR2 is FQNNGV. Unmatched junction bases numbered 23, after V lost 2 bases and J lost 8 bases. DNA for the CDR3: TGTGCCAGCAGCTTAATCGTACTAGCCGGGAGGAATAGTTTAAGAGGGGAGCTGTTTTTT. Amino acid sequence: CASSLIVLAGRNSLRGELFF. The entire variable domain, with the rest obtained from reference TRBV11-2 and TRBJ2-2, is as follows: EAGVAQSPRYKIIEKRQSVAFWCNPISGHATLYWYQQILGQGPKLLIQFQNNGVVDDSQLPKDRFSAERLKGVDSTLKIQPAKLEDSAVYLCASSLIVLAGRNSLRGELFFGEGSRLTVL.

This clonotype was seen only a few times. This rearrangement joins TRBV19 to TRBJ2-7; D is perhaps TRBD2 (5 bases). The V gene's germline CDR1 is LNHDA and CDR2 SQIVND (reference sequence). The V end was cut by 7 bases, the J end by 5 bases, with 15 bases between. The CDR3 sequence is 13 residues long. CDR3 coding DNA: TGTGCCAGTAAGAGGGAGTTGGATGACGAGCAGTACTTC. It translates to CASKRELDDEQYF. Supplemented by reference TRBV19 and TRBJ2-7, the full variable domain reads DGGITQSPKYLFRKEGQNVTLSCEQNLNHDAMYWYRQDPGQGLRLIYYSQIVNDFQKGDIAEGYSVSREKKESFPLTVTSAQKNPTAFYLCASKRELDDEQYFGPGTRLTVT.

This clonotype showed up just a few times. This rearrangement joins TRBV12-3 or TRBV12-4 to TRBJ1-1, with D unclear. This CDR3 contains 12 residues. Trimming shortened V by 6 bases and J by 3 bases, and 8 bases separated the two germline ends. The CDR3 bases are TGTGCCAGCAGCCGGGTGTACACTGAAGCTTTCTTT. This encodes CASSRVYTEAFF.

This clonotype came up a few times. The genes are TRBV7-9 and TRBJ2-7; 9 nucleotides agree with TRBD1. V dropped 6 bases and J dropped 1; count of bases not matched to a gene: 7. The length of the CDR3 is 15 residues. Germline V gene sequence: CDR1 SEHNR, CDR2 FQNEAQ (reference sequence). CDR3 sequence (DNA): TGTGCCAGCAGGCCCCCGACAGGGGGATCCTACGAGCAGTACTTC. This gives the protein CASRPPTGGSYEQYF. The entire variable domain, with the rest obtained from reference TRBV7-9 and TRBJ2-7, is as follows: DTGVSQNPRHKITKRGQNVTFRCDPISEHNRLYWYRQTLGQGPEFLTYFQNEAQLEKSRLLSDRFSAERPKGSFSTLEIQRTEQGDSAMYLCASRPPTGGSYEQYFGPGTRLTVT.

This clonotype was seen a few times. The chain recombines TRBV6-2 or TRBV6-3 with TRBJ2-7; 8 nucleotides match TRBD1. CDR3 size: 13 residues. With V trimmed by 8 bases and J by 3 bases, 6 bases remained unmatched. Germline V gene sequence: CDR1 MNHEY, CDR2 SVGEGT. Written as DNA, the CDR3 is TGTGCCAGCTCGGACAGGGCTGGCTACGAGCAGTACTTC. This translates into CASSDRAGYEQYF.

This clonotype was picked up a small number of times. The chain recombines TRBV20-1 with TRBJ1-5, with D hard to call. Germline V lookup: CDR1 DFQATT, CDR2 SNEGSKA (reference sequence). This CDR3 is 14 amino acids long. V lost 1 base and J lost 3, with 10 bases in between. CDR3 residues: CSARAGAYNQPQHF. CDR3 nucleotide sequence: TGCAGTGCTAGAGCCGGAGCCTACAATCAGCCCCAGCATTTT.